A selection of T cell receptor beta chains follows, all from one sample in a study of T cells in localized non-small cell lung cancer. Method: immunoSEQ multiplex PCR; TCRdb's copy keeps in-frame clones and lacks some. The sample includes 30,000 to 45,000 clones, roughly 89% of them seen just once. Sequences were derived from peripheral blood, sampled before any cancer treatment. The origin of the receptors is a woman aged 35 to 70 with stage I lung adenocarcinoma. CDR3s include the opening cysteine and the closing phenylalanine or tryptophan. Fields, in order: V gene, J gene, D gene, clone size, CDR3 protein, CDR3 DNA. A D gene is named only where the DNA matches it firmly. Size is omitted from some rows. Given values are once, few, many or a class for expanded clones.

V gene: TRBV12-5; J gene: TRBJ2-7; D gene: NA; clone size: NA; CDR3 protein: CASGPDIYEQYF; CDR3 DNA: TGTGCTAGTGGCCCCGACATATACGAGCAGTACTTC
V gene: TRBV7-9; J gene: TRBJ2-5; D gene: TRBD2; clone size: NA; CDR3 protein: CASSKPPRLAETQYF; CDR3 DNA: TGTGCCAGCAGCAAACCTCCAAGACTAGCAGAGACCCAGTACTTC
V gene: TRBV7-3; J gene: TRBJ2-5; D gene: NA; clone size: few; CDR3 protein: CASSPTGLQETQYF; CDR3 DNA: TGTGCCAGCAGCCCGACAGGCCTCCAAGAGACCCAGTACTTC
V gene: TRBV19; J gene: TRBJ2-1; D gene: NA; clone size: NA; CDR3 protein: CASSIDRTLINEQFF; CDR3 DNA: TGTGCCAGTAGTATTGACAGGACCCTTATTAATGAGCAGTTCTTC
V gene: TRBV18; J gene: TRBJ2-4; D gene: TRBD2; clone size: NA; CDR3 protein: CASSSQTGTNMIQYF; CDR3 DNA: TGTGCCAGCTCATCACAAACCGGGACTAACATGATCCAGTACTTC
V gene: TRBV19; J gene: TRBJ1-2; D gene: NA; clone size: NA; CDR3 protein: CASSITSYGYTF; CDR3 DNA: TGTGCCAGTAGTATCACCAGCTATGGCTACACCTTC
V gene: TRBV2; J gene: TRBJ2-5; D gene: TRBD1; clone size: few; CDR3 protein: CASSEGTGKETQYF; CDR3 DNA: TGTGCCAGCAGTGAGGGGACAGGGAAAGAGACCCAGTACTTC
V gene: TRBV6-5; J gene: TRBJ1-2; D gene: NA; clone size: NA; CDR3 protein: CASRGRNYGYTF; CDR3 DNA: TGTGCCAGCCGGGGTCGTAACTATGGCTACACCTTC
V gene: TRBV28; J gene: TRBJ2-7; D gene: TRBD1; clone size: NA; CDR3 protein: CASLLQGTSNEQYF; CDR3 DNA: TGTGCCAGCTTATTACAGGGGACAAGCAACGAGCAGTACTTC
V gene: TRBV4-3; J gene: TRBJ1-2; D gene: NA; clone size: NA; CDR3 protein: CASSPTGNYGYTF; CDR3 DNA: TGCGCCAGCAGTCCGACAGGAAACTATGGCTACACCTTC
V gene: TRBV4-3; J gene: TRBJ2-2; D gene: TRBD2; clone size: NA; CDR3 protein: CASSQVAGGRGGTTGELFF; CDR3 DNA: TGCGCCAGCAGCCAAGTGGCGGGCGGGCGGGGGGGCACCACCGGGGAGCTGTTTTTT
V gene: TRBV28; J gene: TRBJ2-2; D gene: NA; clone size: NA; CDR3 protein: CASVLGGKVTGELFF; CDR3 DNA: TGTGCCAGCGTTCTCGGAGGGAAGGTCACCGGGGAGCTGTTTTTT
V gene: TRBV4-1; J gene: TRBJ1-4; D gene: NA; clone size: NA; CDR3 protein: CASSQVRVPGEKLFF; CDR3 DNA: TGCGCCAGCAGCCAAGTTAGGGTACCGGGTGAAAAACTGTTTTTT
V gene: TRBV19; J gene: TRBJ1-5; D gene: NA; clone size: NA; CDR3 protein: CASSEGFGGPSNQPQHF; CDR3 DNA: TGTGCCAGTAGTGAGGGCTTCGGGGGGCCAAGCAATCAGCCCCAGCATTTT
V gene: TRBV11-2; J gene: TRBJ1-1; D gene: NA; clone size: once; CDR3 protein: CASSLVAGSEAFF; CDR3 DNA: TGTGCCAGCAGCTTAGTAGCGGGGTCTGAAGCTTTCTTT
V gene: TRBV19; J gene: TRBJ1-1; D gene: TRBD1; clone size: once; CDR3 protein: CASSMMGRGLTEAFF; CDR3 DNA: TGTGCCAGTAGTATGATGGGCAGGGGGCTCACTGAAGCTTTCTTT
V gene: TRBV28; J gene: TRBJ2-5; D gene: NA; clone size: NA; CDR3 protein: CASSSGGDQETQYF; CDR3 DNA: TGTGCCAGCAGTTCAGGTGGTGATCAAGAGACCCAGTACTTC
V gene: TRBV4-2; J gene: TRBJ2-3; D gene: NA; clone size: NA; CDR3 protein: CASSQGTLAGFDTDTQYF; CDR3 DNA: TGTGCCAGCAGCCAAGGGACACTAGCCGGTTTTGATACAGATACGCAGTATTTT
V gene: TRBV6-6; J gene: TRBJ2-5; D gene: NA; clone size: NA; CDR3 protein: CASSYGSQETQYF; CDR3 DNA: TGTGCCAGCAGTTATGGCAGCCAAGAGACCCAGTACTTC
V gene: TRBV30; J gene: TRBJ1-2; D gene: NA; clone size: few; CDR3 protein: CAWSTGAGYTF; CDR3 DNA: TGTGCCTGGAGTACGGGGGCCGGCTACACCTTC
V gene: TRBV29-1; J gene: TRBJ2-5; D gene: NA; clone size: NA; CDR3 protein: CSVEEWTAQETQYF; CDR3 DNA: TGCAGCGTTGAAGAGTGGACAGCTCAAGAGACCCAGTACTTC
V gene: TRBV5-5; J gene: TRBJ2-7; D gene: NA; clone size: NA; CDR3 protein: CASSRSGPSSYEQYF; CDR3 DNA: TGTGCCAGCAGCCGATCCGGGCCCTCCTCCTACGAGCAGTACTTC
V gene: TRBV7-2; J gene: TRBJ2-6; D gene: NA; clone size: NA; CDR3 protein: CASSLGSGANVLTF; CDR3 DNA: TGTGCCAGCAGCTTAGGTAGCGGGGCCAACGTCCTGACTTTC
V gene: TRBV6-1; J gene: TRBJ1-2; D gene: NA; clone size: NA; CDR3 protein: CASSEFTVSGYTF; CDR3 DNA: TGTGCCAGCAGTGAATTTACAGTCTCTGGCTACACCTTC